The 32 T cell receptor beta chains reported below all come from one sample, sequenced in a study of cytomegalovirus exposure and HLA in healthy donors. This PCR relied on a set of 60 Vbeta primers and 13 Jbeta primers. Clones were sequenced by immunoSEQ multiplex PCR, and TCRdb holds only the in-frame ones, with some missing. The data hold approximately 150,000 clones, with around 80% observed a single time. The sample taken for sequencing was PBMCs. Receptors originate from a man younger than 35 in good health and CMV-seropositive.

The chain employs TRBV6-6 and TRBJ1-1; D is uncertain. Deletions cut 1 base from V and 5 bases from J, with 8 bases between. Germline V lookup: CDR1 MNHNY, CDR2 SVGAGI (reference sequence). This CDR3 is 13 amino acids long. Here the CDR3 reads CASSYFGGTEAFF. In nucleotides, the CDR3 is TGTGCCAGCAGTTACTTCGGAGGAACTGAAGCTTTCTTT.

This rearrangement joins TRBV29-1 to TRBJ2-2; 10 bases line up with TRBD2. CDR1 and CDR2 from the germline V gene are SQVTM and ANQGSEA. The CDR3 is made up of 14 amino acids. The junction had 3 bases not matched to a gene; V was cut back by 2 bases and J by 6 bases. The CDR3: CSVERLAGAGELFF. Written as DNA, the CDR3 is TGCAGCGTTGAAAGGCTAGCGGGAGCCGGGGAGCTGTTTTTT.

The chain links TRBV19 to TRBJ1-5; TRBD1 matches at 12 bases. CDR1 is LNHDA, CDR2 SQIVND, per germline (reference sequence). This CDR3 has 17 residues. J gave up 2 bases and V 11 bases, and 13 bases lay outside the gene matches. In nucleotides, the CDR3 is TGTGCCCCTTATAGCGGGACAGGGGGCGCGGGCAATCAGCCCCAGCATTTT. Its translation is CAPYSGTGGAGNQPQHF. Complete variable domain (other parts from reference TRBV19 and TRBJ1-5): DGGITQSPKYLFRKEGQNVTLSCEQNLNHDAMYWYRQDPGQGLRLIYYSQIVNDFQKGDIAEGYSVSREKKESFPLTVTSAQKNPTAFYLCAPYSGTGGAGNQPQHFGDGTRLSIL.

The chain couples TRBV7-6 to TRBJ2-3; D uncertain. The V end lost 5 bases, the J end lost 5 bases, and 8 bases lay between the germline ends. This CDR3 has 12 residues. Germline V gene sequence: CDR1 SGHVS, CDR2 FNYEAQ. In DNA form, the CDR3 reads TGTGCCAGCAGCCCCCTCGGAGATACGCAGTATTTT. Amino acids: CASSPLGDTQYF.

This clone was observed a few times. The genes are TRBV7-8 and TRBJ2-1; TRBD2 aligns across 10 bases. J gave up 9 bases and V 5 bases, and 16 bases lay outside the gene matches. The CDR3 sequence is 17 residues long. Germline-derived CDR1 and CDR2 are SGHVS and FQNEAQ. The CDR3 is CASSPRDLAGVGGEQFF. The CDR3 coding sequence is TGTGCCAGCAGCCCGAGAGATCTAGCGGGAGTAGGGGGTGAGCAGTTCTTC. The complete variable domain, with remaining parts taken from reference TRBV7-8 and TRBJ2-1, reads GAGVSQSPRYKVAKRGQDVALRCDPISGHVSLFWYQQALGQGPEFLTYFQNEAQLDKSGLPSDRFFAERPEGSVSTLKIQRTQQEDSAVYLCASSPRDLAGVGGEQFFGPGTRLTVL.

This clone was detected only once. V and J are TRBV5-1 and TRBJ2-1; D is possibly TRBD2 (5 bases). Trimming removed 4 bases from V and 1 base from J, with 9 bases in between. The CDR3 spans 14 residues. CDR1 and CDR2 from the germline V gene are SGHRS and YFSETQ. CDR3 nucleotides: TGCGCCAGCAGCCTCCCGGGATCCTACAATGAGCAGTTCTTC. Translation gives CASSLPGSYNEQFF.

This chain connects TRBV5-4 to TRBJ2-3, with D possibly being TRBD2 (7 bases). Germline V gene data show CDR1 as SGHNT and CDR2 as YYREEE (reference sequence). This CDR3 region has 15 residues. The V and J ends lost 3 bases and 4 bases respectively, with 15 bases between them. CDR3 coding DNA: TGTGCCAGCAGCTCGCGAGCGGGACACGCAGATACGCAGTATTTT. Its protein product is CASSSRAGHADTQYF.

This chain links TRBV27 with TRBJ1-2, with D tentatively TRBD1 (5 bases). Germline V gene sequence: CDR1 MNHEY, CDR2 SMNVEV (reference sequence). V was trimmed by 3 bases and J by 3 bases, leaving 8 bases between them. This CDR3 has 13 amino acids. The CDR3 here is CASSFQGDYGYTF. The CDR3 DNA follows: TGTGCCAGCAGTTTTCAGGGTGACTATGGCTACACCTTC.

The genes are TRBV2 and TRBJ2-1; D is possibly TRBD2 (5 bases). The V gene's germline CDR1 is SNHLY and CDR2 FYNNEI. The CDR3 is made up of 16 amino acids. The V and J ends lost 3 bases and 3 bases respectively, with 15 bases between them. The CDR3 DNA is TGTGCCAGCAGTGAGAATAGCGCCTCCTTCTACAATGAGCAGTTCTTC. The encoded protein is CASSENSASFYNEQFF.

This clone came up a few times. The chain has TRBV14 and TRBJ2-5; no clear D gene. The CDR3 extends over 14 amino acids. Germline V gene lookup returns CDR1 SGHDN and CDR2 FVKESK. V was trimmed by 3 bases and J by 1 base, leaving 9 bases between them. The CDR3 DNA follows: TGTGCCAGCAGCCAGGCCCCCCTCCAAGAGACCCAGTACTTC. Translating it yields CASSQAPLQETQYF.

J is TRBJ2-1 and V is TRBV18; 10 positions match TRBD2. Per germline, CDR1 KGHSH and CDR2 LQKENI. The CDR3 totals 17 residues. V lost 0 bases, J lost 9 bases, and 11 bases stayed unmatched. DNA of the CDR3: TGTGCCAGCTCACCACCATTGGGTCTAGCGGGAGTCGGTGAGCAGTTCTTC. Its protein product is CASSPPLGLAGVGEQFF.

The genes are TRBV5-1 and TRBJ2-3, with D perhaps TRBD2 (5 bases). The length of the CDR3 is 15 residues. The V gene's germline CDR1 is SGHRS and CDR2 YFSETQ. V was pared by 0 bases and J by 2 bases, with 10 bases between. CDR3 region: CASSLVGDTTDTQYF. CDR3 coding DNA: TGCGCCAGCAGCTTGGTGGGAGATACCACAGATACGCAGTATTTT. The whole variable domain, filled in from reference TRBV5-1 and TRBJ2-3, reads KAGVTQTPRYLIKTRGQQVTLSCSPISGHRSVSWYQQTPGQGLQFLFEYFSETQRNKGNFPGRFSGRQFSNSRSEMNVSTLELGDSALYLCASSLVGDTTDTQYFGPGTRLTVL.

The chain joins TRBV7-9 to TRBJ1-4; 8 bases are shared with TRBD1. The CDR3 is 17 residues long. Germline CDR1 SEHNR, CDR2 FQNEAQ (reference sequence). With V trimmed by 0 bases and J by 0 bases, 3 bases remained unmatched. CDR3 DNA sequence: TGTGCCAGCAGCTTAGCGACGGACAGGGCAACTAATGAAAAACTGTTTTTT. Its protein product is CASSLATDRATNEKLFF. The variable domain in full, with the rest retrieved from reference TRBV7-9 and TRBJ1-4, is DTGVSQNPRHKITKRGQNVTFRCDPISEHNRLYWYRQTLGQGPEFLTYFQNEAQLEKSRLLSDRFSAERPKGSFSTLEIQRTEQGDSAMYLCASSLATDRATNEKLFFGSGTQLSVL.

The sample holds a few counts of this clone. The CDR3 loop is CASSLTRNIQYF. CDR3 nucleotide sequence: TGTGCCAGCAGCCTCACTAGGAACATTCAGTACTTC. The V and J genes are TRBV7-2 and TRBJ2-4, with a weak D call TRBD2 (5 bases). This CDR3 region has 12 residues. Germline loops: CDR1 SGHTA, CDR2 FQGNSA. The ends were cut back, 5 bases at V and 7 bases at J, with 9 bases in the middle.

The rearrangement uses TRBV7-9 and TRBJ2-3, with 8 nucleotides matching TRBD1. The length of the CDR3 is 15 residues. Trimming took 5 bases from V and 6 from J; bases not matched to a gene: 10. Germline assignment: CDR1 SEHNR and CDR2 FQNEAQ (reference sequence). CDR3 nucleotides: TGTGCCAGCAGCACATACAGGGGGAGTTCTGATACGCAGTATTTT. Protein: CASSTYRGSSDTQYF.

This clone was seen a few times. CDR3 sequence (DNA): TGTGCCAGCAGTAAGCGACAGGGCCTCGGTGCTTTCTTT. Amino acids: CASSKRQGLGAFF. The chain couples TRBV6-5 to TRBJ1-1, with 7 bases that match TRBD1. Germline CDR1 reads MNHEY; CDR2 reads SVGAGI. J lost 11 bases, V lost 5 bases, and 11 bases had no gene match. The CDR3 spans 13 residues.

This chain joins TRBV30 and TRBJ2-7; 7 positions agree with TRBD1. This CDR3 comprises 12 residues. Germline V CDR1 and CDR2: GTSNPN, SVGIG (reference sequence). After removal of 2 bases from V and 2 bases from J, the junction contained 0 bases not matched to a gene. CDR3 residues: CAWSQGAYEQYF. The DNA for the CDR3 is TGTGCCTGGAGTCAGGGGGCCTACGAGCAGTACTTC.

This chain links TRBV27 with TRBJ2-5, with D possibly being TRBD1 (5 bases). Germline V CDR1 and CDR2: MNHEY, SMNVEV (reference sequence). The CDR3 loop spans 15 amino acids. Trimming left V 0 bases short and J 5 bases short, with 13 bases between. CDR3 amino acids: CASSLSVRDRETQYF. The CDR3 coding sequence is TGTGCCAGCAGTTTATCGGTCAGGGATAGGGAGACCCAGTACTTC.

The genes are TRBV5-1 and TRBJ2-7; D is perhaps TRBD1 (6 bases). V shed 5 bases and J shed 2 bases, with 14 bases lying between them. Germline-derived CDR1 and CDR2 are SGHRS and YFSETQ. The CDR3 runs 14 residues. In DNA, the CDR3 is TGCGCCAGCAGTGGGACGGGACAAACCTACGAGCAGTACTTC. Its translation: CASSGTGQTYEQYF.

The V and J genes are TRBV5-4 and TRBJ2-7; D is perhaps TRBD1 (5 bases). Germline V gene lookup returns CDR1 SGHNT and CDR2 YYREEE (reference sequence). Trimming removed 5 bases from V and 6 bases from J, with 15 bases in between. The CDR3 contains 13 residues. CDR3 residues: CASSVTGGVEQYF. CDR3 sequence (DNA): TGTGCCAGCAGTGTTACAGGTGGGGTCGAGCAGTACTTC.

This chain's CDR3 is CASSLVGGPGANVLTF. The DNA for the CDR3 is TGTGCCAGCAGCTTAGTGGGGGGACCGGGGGCCAACGTCCTGACTTTC. The V gene is TRBV7-9, the J gene TRBJ2-6; D perhaps matches TRBD2 (6 bases). From germline, CDR1 is SEHNR and CDR2 FQNEAQ (reference sequence). The CDR3 sequence is 16 residues long. V lost 1 base and J lost 4, with 11 bases in between.

The rearrangement links TRBV6-1 to TRBJ1-1; 9 positions match TRBD1. CDR3 length: 15 residues. Germline-derived CDR1 and CDR2 are MNHNS and SASEGT. Trimming took 6 bases from V and 1 from J; bases not matched to a gene: 6. The CDR3 here is CASREPGQGNTEAFF. The CDR3 DNA sequence: TGTGCCAGCAGGGAACCGGGACAGGGGAACACTGAAGCTTTCTTT.

This chain links TRBV6-5 with TRBJ2-7, with 7 nucleotides matching TRBD1. The junction had 4 bases not matched to a gene; V was cut back by 2 bases and J by 0 bases. CDR3 size: 15 residues. CDR1 MNHEY and CDR2 SVGAGI come from the germline V gene. This chain's CDR3 is CASSYAGTDSYEQYF. CDR3 bases: TGTGCCAGCAGTTACGCCGGGACAGACTCCTACGAGCAGTACTTC.

The chain combines TRBV14 with TRBJ1-1; D may be TRBD1 (6 bases). CDR3 length: 15 amino acids. The germline V gene encodes CDR1 SGHDN and CDR2 FVKESK. Between the trimmed V and J ends, which lost 3 bases and 1 base, there was a span of 12 bases. CDR3 nucleotide sequence: TGTGCCAGCAGCCATGAGAGGGGGGGGAACACTGAAGCTTTCTTT. Its translation: CASSHERGGNTEAFF.

In this sample, this clone turned up a few times. V usage is TRBV6-1 and J usage is TRBJ1-3; possible D gene TRBD1, 5 bases. Trimming removed 3 bases from V and 2 bases from J, with 8 bases in between. CDR1 is MNHNS and CDR2 is SASEGT in the germline V gene. The CDR3 contains 14 residues. The CDR3 sequence: CASSEAGTGNTIYF. For the CDR3, the DNA is TGTGCCAGCAGTGAGGCAGGGACTGGAAACACCATATATTTT.

The rearrangement links TRBV19 to TRBJ1-1, with D uncertain. The CDR3 covers 15 residues. The V and J ends lost 0 bases and 7 bases respectively, with 15 bases between them. Germline assignment: CDR1 LNHDA and CDR2 SQIVND (reference sequence). CDR3 nucleotide sequence: TGTGCCAGTAGTATAGATCAGAGGAAGTCGAGTGAAGCTTTCTTT. Encoded protein: CASSIDQRKSSEAFF.

This chain links TRBV6-1 with TRBJ2-5; weak D call: TRBD2 (5 bases). CDR1 is MNHNS, CDR2 SASEGT, per germline. This CDR3 region has 15 residues. Between the trimmed V and J ends, which lost 7 bases and 2 bases, there was a span of 17 bases. The CDR3 protein is CASTLTGLGQETQYF. The CDR3 nucleotides read TGTGCCAGCACCCTAACGGGGTTGGGGCAAGAGACCCAGTACTTC.

The J gene is TRBJ2-7, the V gene TRBV30; D unclear. Germline V CDR1 and CDR2: GTSNPN, SVGIG (reference sequence). The CDR3 loop spans 12 amino acids. The V gene lost 3 bases and the J gene lost 3 bases, with 9 bases spanning the gap. The CDR3 loop reads CAWRQQGYEQYF. Here the CDR3 DNA reads TGTGCCTGGAGACAGCAAGGCTACGAGCAGTACTTC. The variable domain in full, completed from reference TRBV30 and TRBJ2-7, reads SQTIHQWPATLVQPVGSPLSLECTVEGTSNPNLYWYRQAAGRGLQLLFYSVGIGQISSEVPQNLSASRPQDRQFILSSKKLLLSDSGFYLCAWRQQGYEQYFGPGTRLTVT.

The J gene is TRBJ1-1, the V gene TRBV5-1; possible D gene TRBD1, 5 bases. From germline, CDR1 is SGHRS and CDR2 YFSETQ. The CDR3 has 16 amino acids. Trimming pared 0 bases from V and 5 bases from J, leaving 17 bases between. CDR3 DNA: TGCGCCAGCAGCTTGGCCCAGGCAGGGTCGAGGACTGAAGCTTTCTTT. Protein sequence: CASSLAQAGSRTEAFF.

This clone was seen only a few times. The rearrangement links TRBV4-1 to TRBJ2-7; TRBD1 agrees at 10 bases. The CDR3 contains 15 residues. V lost 4 bases and J lost 2; bases outside the gene matches: 5. The germline CDR1 and CDR2 sequences are MGHRA and YSYEKL. CDR3: CASSLTGTGAYEQYF. The CDR3, as DNA: TGCGCCAGCAGCCTCACCGGGACAGGGGCCTACGAGCAGTACTTC.

The chain is built from TRBV4-1 and TRBJ2-1, with D perhaps matching TRBD1 (5 bases). V was cut by 0 bases and J by 6 bases, with 6 bases left in between. This CDR3 has 13 amino acids. Germline V gene data show CDR1 as MGHRA and CDR2 as YSYEKL. The CDR3 protein is CASSQEGVNEQFF. In nucleotides, the CDR3 is TGCGCCAGCAGCCAAGAAGGGGTCAATGAGCAGTTCTTC.

CDR3 DNA sequence: TGTGCCAGCGCGCCGAGAGGCCCTACCCACGAGCAGTACTTC. This translates into CASAPRGPTHEQYF. The chain employs TRBV28 and TRBJ2-7; no definite D call. Germline V gene lookup returns CDR1 MDHEN and CDR2 SYDVKM. The CDR3 is 14 residues long. The ends were cut back, 8 bases at V and 5 bases at J, with 19 bases in the middle.